These T cell receptor beta chains were read from a single sample in a study of T-cell reconstitution after alpha-beta-depleted transplantation in children. MiXCR was run by TCRdb on the PCR reads, yielding one entry per CDR3 protein. The table has 440,000 or so distinct CDR3 sequences, about 40% seen once. The specimen was PBMCs, collected before TCRalphabeta/CD19-depleted stem cell transplant. The source of these receptors is a girl aged 2-9 years with aplastic anemia, due to receive a stem cell transplant. CDR3s include the opening cysteine and the closing phenylalanine or tryptophan. D genes are given only for firm matches. Clone size is not always given. Where it is, it says once, few, many or a class for expanded clones.

.	TRBJ2-7	TRBV6-5	12	.	TGTGCCACCTCCGAGGGAGGTTACGAGCAGTACTTC	CATSEGGYEQYF
many	TRBJ2-3	TRBV6-5	14	.	TGTGCCAGCAGTTACCGGGGAGGAACAGATACGCAGTATTTT	CASSYRGGTDTQYF
many	TRBJ1-1	TRBV7-2	16	.	TGTGCCAGCAGCTTAGTCTCAGGGGTCCTCAACACTGAAGCTTTCTTT	CASSLVSGVLNTEAFF
.	TRBJ2-7	TRBV9	14	TRBD2	TGTGCCAGCAGCCGGACTAGCGGGAGGAACGAGCAGTACTTC	CASSRTSGRNEQYF
few	TRBJ2-3	TRBV14	16	TRBD2	TGTGCCAGCAGCCAACGACTAGCGGGATACACAGATACGCAGTATTTT	CASSQRLAGYTDTQYF
.	TRBJ1-2	TRBV11-2	14	TRBD1	TGTGCCAGCAGCTTGGGACAGGATACGTGGGGCTACACCTTC	CASSLGQDTWGYTF
.	TRBJ1-2	TRBV18	15	.	TGTGCCAGCTCACCACCCGGAGGGGCTCTCTATGGCTACACCTTC	CASSPPGGALYGYTF
once	TRBJ2-2	TRBV4-2	18	TRBD2	TGTGCCAGCAGCCCCTGGGGACTAGCGGGTTCTTCTGTCGGGGAGCTGTTTTTT	CASSPWGLAGSSVGELFF
.	TRBJ2-5	TRBV7-6	14	TRBD1	TGTGCCAGCAGCTACTCGGGACAGGGAGAGACCCAGTACTTC	CASSYSGQGETQYF
few	TRBJ2-1	TRBV15	18	TRBD2	TGTGCCACCAGCAGAGATCACCCGACTAGCGGGGGCTACAATGAGCAGTTCTTC	CATSRDHPTSGGYNEQFF
many	TRBJ2-7	TRBV28	13	TRBD2	TGTGCCAGCAGATATAGCGGGTATTACGAGCAGTACTTC	CASRYSGYYEQYF
.	TRBJ2-7	TRBV20-1	15	TRBD2	TGCAGTGCTAGTGGTGGGCTTGGGGGGGCCTACGAGCAGTACTTC	CSASGGLGGAYEQYF
.	TRBJ2-7	TRBV28	15	TRBD1	TGTGCCAGCCTTGATACCGGGACAGCTACCTACGAGCAGTACTTC	CASLDTGTATYEQYF
.	TRBJ2-1	TRBV7-9	13	.	TGTGCCAGCAGCCCCCTCTGGGACAATGAGCAGTTCTTC	CASSPLWDNEQFF
few	TRBJ1-4	TRBV5-1	15	.	TGCGCCAGCAGCGGAACTATAGCAACTAATGAAAAACTGTTTTTT	CASSGTIATNEKLFF
many	TRBJ2-7	TRBV11-2	15	TRBD2	TGTGCCAGCAGCTTCACGGTGACGGGAGGAAACGAGCAGTACTTC	CASSFTVTGGNEQYF
.	TRBJ1-2	TRBV4-2	14	.	TGTGCCAGCAGCCAAGATCCTGTGGGCGGGGGCTACACCTTC	CASSQDPVGGGYTF
few	TRBJ1-2	TRBV25-1	19	.	TGTGCCAGCAGTGAATCAATCGGTGGTAGGGCGCTTACTAACTATGGCTACACCTTC	CASSESIGGRALTNYGYTF
.	TRBJ2-4	TRBV5-1	15	.	TGCGCCAGCAGCTCTAGCGCGCAGGGCAAAAACATTCAGTACTTC	CASSSSAQGKNIQYF
few	TRBJ2-1	TRBV24-1	13	.	TGTGCCACCAGTGTAGGGCCCTCCAATGAGCAGTTCTTC	CATSVGPSNEQFF
few	TRBJ2-3	TRBV20-1	15	TRBD2	TGCAGTGTTACACCGACTAGCGGGAGCACAGATACGCAGTATTTT	CSVTPTSGSTDTQYF
.	TRBJ2-7	TRBV18	13	.	TGTGCCAGCTCACCTTTGGACAATTACGAGCAGTACTTC	CASSPLDNYEQYF
few	TRBJ2-2	TRBV4-2	14	.	TGTGCCAGCAGCCAAGATAGAGTGTCCGGGGAGCTGTTTTTT	CASSQDRVSGELFF
.	TRBJ1-5	TRBV2	13	.	TGTGCCAGCAGTGACTATAGCAATCAGCCCCAGCATTTT	CASSDYSNQPQHF
.	TRBJ2-5	TRBV20-1	14	.	TGCAGTGCTAGAGATTTACCAGGGCAAGAGACCCAGTACTTC	CSARDLPGQETQYF
.	TRBJ2-1	TRBV29-1	12	TRBD1	TGCAGCGTGGGACAGGGGGCCGGTGAGCAGTTCTTC	CSVGQGAGEQFF
many	TRBJ1-6	TRBV7-9	15	.	TGTGCCAGCAGCTTAGAAGGGTTTTGGAATTCACCCCTCCACTTT	CASSLEGFWNSPLHF
many	TRBJ2-1	TRBV27	14	.	TGTGCCAGCAGTTTAGCTTCCTCCAGCAATGAGCAGTTCTTC	CASSLASSSNEQFF
.	TRBJ1-4	TRBV7-2	16	.	TGTGCCAGCAGCTTATTGGGAATTGGGCTGGGGGAAAAACTGTTTTTT	CASSLLGIGLGEKLFF
many	TRBJ2-3	TRBV12-3/TRBV12-4	12	.	TGTGCCAGCACCCTCTGGGGAGATACGCAGTATTTT	CASTLWGDTQYF
.	TRBJ2-7	TRBV6-5	15	.	TGTGCCAGCAGTTCCCAGGTGGGGGGATCCTACGAGCAGTACTTC	CASSSQVGGSYEQYF
many	TRBJ2-7	TRBV5-1	14	.	TGCGCCAGCAGCATTCAGTCCCTCTCCTACGAGCAGTACTTC	CASSIQSLSYEQYF
few	TRBJ2-3	TRBV7-3	14	.	TGTGCCAGCAGCCCCGACGAGGGATGGGATACGCAGTATTTT	CASSPDEGWDTQYF
few	TRBJ1-1	TRBV20-1	15	TRBD1	TGCAGTGCTCAATCAGGGGGAGCGTTGAACACTGAAGCTTTCTTT	CSAQSGGALNTEAFF
few	TRBJ2-3	TRBV11-2	21	TRBD1	TGTGCCAGCAGCTTAGTTTCCCCCGGGACAGGGGGACTTACAGGCACAGATACGCAGTATTTT	CASSLVSPGTGGLTGTDTQYF
.	TRBJ2-3	TRBV6-5	17	TRBD2	TGTGCCAGCAGTTCCCAACGACTAGCGGGGGGCACAGATACGCAGTATTTT	CASSSQRLAGGTDTQYF
few	TRBJ2-5	TRBV5-1	16	TRBD2	TGCGCCAGCAGCCCCGGATTTGGACTAGCCGAAGAGACCCAGTACTTC	CASSPGFGLAEETQYF
.	TRBJ2-5	TRBV29-1	13	TRBD1	TGCAGCGTGGAAAGACAGGGGGTGGGGACCCAGTACTTC	CSVERQGVGTQYF
many	TRBJ2-7	TRBV5-1	15	.	TGCGCCAGCAGCTTGGGTGGCAGGGCTGGGCACGAGCAGTACTTC	CASSLGGRAGHEQYF
.	TRBJ2-2	TRBV20-1	16	TRBD2	TGCAGTGCTAGGTCGGTTTTAGCGGGAGACGTCGGGGAGCTGTTTTTT	CSARSVLAGDVGELFF
.	TRBJ2-7	TRBV7-3	16	TRBD1	TGTGCCAGCAGCCCGAATCCCGGGACAGGAGTCTACGAGCAGTACTTC	CASSPNPGTGVYEQYF
.	TRBJ2-2	TRBV2	14	.	TGTGCCAGCAGGGACTCCAGGGGCACCGGGGAGCTGTTTTTT	CASRDSRGTGELFF
.	TRBJ2-1	TRBV5-1	22	TRBD1	TGCGCCAGCAGCTTGCGGACAGGGGGCGATCAGCGGGGTCGTTTCGCCTACAATGAGCAGTTCTTC	CASSLRTGGDQRGRFAYNEQFF
few	TRBJ2-3	TRBV12-3/TRBV12-4	15	TRBD2	TGTGCCAGCAGAGCTCAACTAGCGGGAGGAGATACGCAGTATTTT	CASRAQLAGGDTQYF
.	TRBJ2-7	TRBV5-1	13	.	TGCGCCAGCAGCTCGGGGACTTACTACGAGCAGTACTTC	CASSSGTYYEQYF